Shown below are 4 T cell receptor beta chains from a single sample sequenced in a study of CD8 T cell repertoires and HIV-1 epitope variants. These TCRs' antigens remain unknown. Profiled with immunoSEQ multiplex PCR; TCRdb holds only in-frame clones, not every one. This table has about 4,800 clones, approximately 71% appearing once. Material for sequencing was cultured CD8+ T cells derived from PBMCs. The receptors originated from a male donor with HIV.

This sequence joins TRBV10-2 and TRBJ2-7, with D possibly TRBD2 on 6 matching bases. The germline V gene has CDR1 WSHSY and CDR2 SAAADI. The CDR3 is made up of 16 amino acids. Trimming removed 6 bases from V and 2 bases from J, with 20 bases in between. CDR3 protein: CASRGGWGKGTYEQYF. For the CDR3, the DNA is TGCGCCAGCAGGGGGGGATGGGGCAAGGGTACCTACGAGCAGTACTTC.

The chain links TRBV27 to TRBJ2-5; no clear D gene. The CDR3 runs 14 residues. V lost 0 bases to trimming and J lost 2 bases, with 7 bases between them. Germline loops: CDR1 MNHEY, CDR2 SMNVEV (reference sequence). CDR3 bases: TGTGCCAGCAGTTTATCGTACAGTCAAGAGACCCAGTACTTC. Translated, it gives CASSLSYSQETQYF.

The gene calls are TRBV11-2 and TRBJ2-1; D perhaps matches TRBD1 (5 bases). CDR1 is SGHAT and CDR2 is FQNNGV in the germline V gene. CDR3 length: 15 residues. V was trimmed by 1 base and J by 2 bases, leaving 9 bases between them. CDR3 nucleotide sequence: TGTGCCAGCAGCTTAGCCACAGGAACCTACAATGAGCAGTTCTTC. As protein: CASSLATGTYNEQFF.

The V gene is TRBV6-1, the J gene TRBJ2-7, with D uncertain. The CDR3 sequence is 11 residues long. The germline gives CDR1 MNHNS, CDR2 SASEGT. V gave up 5 bases and J gave up 3 bases, with 5 bases separating them. The CDR3 is CASSFNYEQYF. In DNA, the CDR3 is TGTGCCAGCAGTTTTAACTACGAGCAGTACTTC.